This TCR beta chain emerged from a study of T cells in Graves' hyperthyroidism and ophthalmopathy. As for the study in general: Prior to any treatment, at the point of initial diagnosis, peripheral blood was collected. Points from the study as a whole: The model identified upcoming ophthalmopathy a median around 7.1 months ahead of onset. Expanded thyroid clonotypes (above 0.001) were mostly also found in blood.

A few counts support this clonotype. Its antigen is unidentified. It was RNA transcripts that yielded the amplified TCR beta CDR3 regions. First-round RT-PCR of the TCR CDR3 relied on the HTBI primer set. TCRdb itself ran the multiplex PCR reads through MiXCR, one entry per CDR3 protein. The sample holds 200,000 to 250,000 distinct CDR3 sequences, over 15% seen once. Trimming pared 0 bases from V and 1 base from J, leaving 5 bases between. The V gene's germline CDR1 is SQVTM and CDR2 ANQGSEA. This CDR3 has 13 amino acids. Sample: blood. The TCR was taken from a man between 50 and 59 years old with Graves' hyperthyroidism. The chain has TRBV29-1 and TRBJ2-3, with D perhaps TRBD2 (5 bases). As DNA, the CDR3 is TGCAGCGTTGAAGAGGGAGGCACAGATACGCAGTATTTT. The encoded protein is CSVEEGGTDTQYF.